This T cell receptor beta chain was observed in a study of cytomegalovirus exposure and HLA in healthy donors. Study-wide results and caveats: Sequencing depth roughly uniform across donors was assumed in presence/absence analyses.

The primer mix had 60 Vbeta and 13 Jbeta primers. Sequencing used immunoSEQ multiplex PCR; TCRdb keeps in-frame clones, though not all of them. The profile covers 90,000 or so clones, with roughly 80% appearing a single time and over 20% taken by the ten largest. Worth noting for this clone: Its specificity is unknown. The same CDR3 arises from other DNA sequences in this sample as well.

This CDR3 has 13 amino acids. CDR1 is SGHKS and CDR2 is YYEKEE in the germline V gene (reference sequence). The V gene lost 0 bases and the J gene lost 0 bases, with 3 bases spanning the gap. The TCR sequence derives from a woman between 45 and 65 years old in good health and CMV-seropositive. The V call is TRBV5-5, the J call TRBJ1-1; D gene unclear. The sample comprised PBMCs. CDR3 residues: CASSLGVNTEAFF. CDR3 nucleotide sequence: TGTGCCAGCAGCTTGGGAGTGAACACTGAAGCTTTCTTT.